The 14 T cell receptor beta chains below were found in one sample sequenced in a study of T cell changes during pregnancy in multiple sclerosis (dated by TCRdb to the late 2010s). The library was obtained by the immunoSEQ multiplex PCR assay. What TCRdb holds here is the immuneACCESS table cut down to in-frame rearrangements. Part of the clones is not present; checked against another copy, under half of the missing clones reflect an unresolved V gene, and the others are unexplained. This sample comprises about 45,000 clones, approximately 90% of them detected only once. In total, the top ten clones hold approximately 1.3% of the sample. Sequences were obtained from PBMCs (not recorded whether the cells were cultured). These receptors were obtained from a female donor with multiple sclerosis, enrolled in a pregnancy study.

The chain combines TRBV18 with TRBJ2-1; 8 bases agree with TRBD2. Germline V gene data show CDR1 as KGHSH and CDR2 as LQKENI. V trimming: 3 bases; J trimming: 10 bases; junction bases outside the gene matches: 14. The CDR3 covers 16 residues. CDR3 in DNA: TGTGCCAGCTCACCCTTTAGCGGGGAGAGGGGCTTGGAGCAGTTCTTC. Its protein is CASSPFSGERGLEQFF. Full variable domain (rest looked up from reference TRBV18 and TRBJ2-1): NAGVMQNPRHLVRRRGQEARLRCSPMKGHSHVYWYRQLPEEGLKFMVYLQKENIIDESGMPKERFSAEFPKEGPSILRIQQVVRGDSAAYFCASSPFSGERGLEQFFGPGTRLTVL.

This sequence joins TRBV5-1 and TRBJ2-1; D uncertain. Germline V gene sequence: CDR1 SGHRS, CDR2 YFSETQ. V lost 3 bases and J lost 6, with 13 bases in between. The CDR3 extends over 14 amino acids. CDR3: CASSSRSRPNEQFF. The CDR3 DNA reads as TGCGCCAGCAGCTCACGGAGCAGACCCAATGAGCAGTTCTTC.

V gene TRBV5-1 combines with J gene TRBJ2-1; D perhaps matches TRBD2 (5 bases). Germline CDR1 reads SGHRS; CDR2 reads YFSETQ. V was cut by 0 bases and J by 6 bases, with 13 bases left in between. The CDR3 is 15 amino acids. The CDR3 sequence is CASSLDSAWSNEQFF. CDR3 nucleotide sequence: TGCGCCAGCAGCTTGGATAGCGCTTGGTCCAATGAGCAGTTCTTC.

The chain joins TRBV5-1 to TRBJ1-2; TRBD1 matches 10 bases. Trimming at V came to 4 bases and at J to 6 bases, leaving 3 bases not matched to a gene. Germline-derived CDR1 and CDR2 are SGHRS and YFSETQ. This CDR3 has 13 residues. CDR3 coding DNA: TGCGCCAGCAGCCCGACAGGGGGCGATGGCTACACCTTC. Translating it yields CASSPTGGDGYTF.

This rearrangement joins TRBV6-5 to TRBJ1-3, with no clear D. The germline gives CDR1 MNHEY, CDR2 SVGAGI. CDR3 length equals 13 residues. The germline V and J ends were trimmed by 6 bases and 4 bases, with 10 bases remaining between them. The CDR3 DNA reads as TGTGCCAGCAGCCGTGGAAGGGGAAACACCATATATTTT. This sequence encodes CASSRGRGNTIYF.

This sequence joins TRBV7-2 and TRBJ2-1; TRBD2 matches at 11 bases. The length of the CDR3 is 19 residues. With V trimmed by 5 bases and J by 7 bases, 19 bases remained unmatched. CDR1 and CDR2 from the germline V gene are SGHTA and FQGNSA. This CDR3 reads CASSQRVMFSGRAGNEQFF. The CDR3, as DNA: TGTGCCAGCAGCCAACGGGTGATGTTTAGCGGGAGGGCCGGTAATGAGCAGTTCTTC.

The gene calls are TRBV4-1 and TRBJ2-1, with 14 bases aligning to TRBD2. The V gene's germline CDR1 is MGHRA and CDR2 YSYEKL. V gave up 4 bases and J gave up 6 bases; unmatched junction bases: 5. The CDR3 spans 16 residues. This chain's CDR3 is CASSPTSGRALNEQFF. CDR3 DNA: TGCGCCAGCAGCCCGACTAGCGGGAGGGCCCTCAATGAGCAGTTCTTC.

V and J are TRBV5-1 and TRBJ2-3; the match to TRBD2 covers 9 bases. Losses at the gene ends were 2 bases for V and 4 bases for J; bases not matched to a gene: 2. The CDR3 spans 14 residues. Germline V lookup: CDR1 SGHRS, CDR2 YFSETQ. CDR3 residues: CASSLSSGADTQYF. For the CDR3, the DNA is TGCGCCAGCAGCTTATCTAGCGGGGCAGATACGCAGTATTTT.

The CDR3 DNA follows: TGTGCCAGCGGCTCCGGAACTTGGGAACAATACAATGAGCAGTTCTTC. This gives the protein CASGSGTWEQYNEQFF. The chain uses TRBV6-6 and TRBJ2-1; no clear D gene. Between the trimmed V and J ends, which lost 8 bases and 4 bases, there was a span of 21 bases. Looked up from germline, CDR1 is MNHNY and CDR2 is SVGAGI (reference sequence). The CDR3 covers 16 residues.

This clone turned up a few times. The chain carries TRBV18 and TRBJ2-2; 10 bases line up with TRBD1. The CDR3 has 17 residues. Germline V gene data show CDR1 as KGHSH and CDR2 as LQKENI. Trimming at V came to 3 bases and at J to 2 bases, leaving 6 bases not matched to a gene. The CDR3 here is CASSPGTGVPNTGELFF. The CDR3 DNA reads TGTGCCAGCTCACCTGGGACAGGGGTGCCTAACACCGGGGAGCTGTTTTTT.

The chain carries TRBV10-3 and TRBJ2-3; D unresolved. V dropped 7 bases and J dropped 0 bases, with 8 bases sitting between them. The CDR3 totals 13 residues. Germline CDR1 and CDR2: ENHRY and SYGVKD. The CDR3 here is CAITQSSTDTQYF. CDR3 DNA: TGTGCCATCACTCAGAGTAGCACAGATACGCAGTATTTT.

This sequence joins TRBV19 and TRBJ2-5; D possibly matches TRBD1 or TRBD2 (5 bases each). CDR1 and CDR2 from the germline V gene are LNHDA and SQIVND (reference sequence). V lost 3 bases to trimming and J lost 5 bases, with 13 bases between them. The CDR3 sequence is 14 residues long. This CDR3 reads CASSIGGRLETQYF. Here the CDR3 DNA reads TGTGCCAGTAGTATTGGGGGACGACTTGAGACCCAGTACTTC.

V gene TRBV27 combines with J gene TRBJ2-3, with 9 bases identical to TRBD1. J lost 0 bases, V lost 11 bases, and 6 bases had no gene match. CDR1 and CDR2 from the germline V gene are MNHEY and SMNVEV (reference sequence). The CDR3 length is 14 residues. The CDR3 loop is CAAGTGYSTDTQYF. The CDR3 DNA reads as TGTGCCGCCGGGACAGGGTATAGCACAGATACGCAGTATTTT.

By frequency in the sample, this clone is large. The chain carries TRBV5-5 and TRBJ1-2, with TRBD1 as a possible D gene (5 bases). Per germline, CDR1 SGHKS and CDR2 YYEKEE (reference sequence). V was shortened by 2 bases and J by 4 bases, with 9 bases between the two germline ends. The CDR3 loop spans 13 amino acids. DNA for the CDR3: TGTGCCAGCAGCTTAAGGGGACCCTATGGCTACACCTTC. This sequence encodes CASSLRGPYGYTF.